Following are 15 T cell receptor beta chains from one sample sequenced in a study of T cell clonality in common variable immunodeficiency. Here immunoSEQ multiplex PCR was the method, and the copy in TCRdb shows in-frame clones only, minus some. The repertoire shows 50,000 to 65,000 clones, none seen only once; the top ten take about 1.7%. Sequences were obtained from peripheral blood mononuclear cells. Receptors were obtained from a person aged 18-69 years in good health.

This clone was seen ten or more times. Read sequence stops 3 residues before the CDR3 end, and the germline J gene provides the missing end. This chain joins TRBV19 and TRBJ2-1; TRBD2 matches 9 bases. V shed 5 bases and J 9 bases; nucleotides not matched to a gene: 8. Looked up from germline, CDR1 is LNHDA and CDR2 is SQIVND (reference sequence). The CDR3 totals 14 residues. The CDR3 DNA, read in part, is TGTGCCAGTAGTGGAAGCGGGGGGCATGGTGAG. It yields the protein CASSGSGGHGE. The entire CDR3 protein is CASSGSGGHGEQFF.

The sample holds many counts of this clone. The sequenced fragment ends 3 residues before the CDR3 boundary, so the rest is inferred from the germline J gene. This rearrangement joins TRBV7-8 to TRBJ2-1, with a tentative D call TRBD1 (6 bases). The CDR3 covers 13 residues. Germline lookup yields CDR1 SGHVS and CDR2 FQNEAQ. Trimming pared 5 bases from V and 9 bases from J, leaving 14 bases between. The covered CDR3 bases are TGTGCCAGCAGCCAGACGACAGGCAGTGAG. Protein sequence: CASSQTTGSE. The CDR3 in full is CASSQTTGSEQFF.

This clone was counted a few times. A far larger clone is one nucleotide away, so this likely arose from a read error. The read ends 3 residues before the CDR3 terminus; that terminus is restored from the germline J gene. The sample contains more than one DNA sequence encoding this CDR3. This chain links TRBV19 with TRBJ1-3; D uncertain. The CDR3 loop spans 14 amino acids. CDR1 is LNHDA and CDR2 is SQIVND in the germline V gene (reference sequence). The CDR3 loop reads CASRTAGLGNTIYF. CDR3 bases read: TGTGCCAGTAGAACCGCGGGATTAGGAAACACT. Looking up the rest from reference TRBV19 and TRBJ1-3 gives the full variable domain: DGGITQSPKYLFRKEGQNVTLSCEQNLNHDAMYWYRQDPGQGLRLIYYSQIVNDFQKGDIAEGYSVSREKKESFPLTVTSAQKNPTAFYLCASRTAGLGNTIYFGEGSWLTVV.

This clone was observed many times. The CDR3 extends 3 residues past the end of the read, so its final part is completed from the germline J gene. This chain links TRBV9 with TRBJ2-7, with 7 bases lining up with TRBD2. The CDR3 totals 15 residues. The V gene end was trimmed by 1 base and the J gene end by 5 bases; junction bases not matched to a gene: 9. Germline CDR1 reads SGDLS; CDR2 reads YYNGEE. The CDR3 here is CASSVLGGSQHEQYF. CDR3 bases read: TGTGCCAGCAGCGTATTGGGCGGGAGCCAACACGAG.

Many counts were recorded for this clone. The sequence runs out 3 residues before the end of the CDR3; the remainder is reconstructed from the germline J gene. The rearrangement joins TRBV19 to TRBJ2-4, with a possible D match to TRBD1 (6 bases). This CDR3 has 15 residues. CDR1 LNHDA and CDR2 SQIVND come from the germline V gene (reference sequence). V dropped 4 bases and J dropped 3 bases, with 13 bases sitting between them. Here the CDR3 reads CASSTYQGNKNIQYF. The CDR3 DNA, read in part, is TGTGCCAGTAGTACATACCAGGGGAACAAAAACATT.

On this clone: The read stops 3 residues short of the end of the CDR3; the missing end is completed from the germline J gene. The V call is TRBV30, the J call TRBJ2-1; D might be TRBD2 (7 bases). Trimming took off 3 bases at V and 8 bases at J, with 17 bases between the two ends. The CDR3 has 14 residues. From germline, CDR1 is GTSNPN and CDR2 SVGIG (reference sequence). The CDR3 sequence is CAWSRSRGAHEQFF. The CDR3 DNA, read in part, is TGTGCCTGGAGCCGATCACGGGGGGCCCATGAG.

This clone has ten or more counts. From the germline J gene comes the end of the CDR3, since the read stops 3 residues before it. This rearrangement joins TRBV30 to TRBJ1-4, with 7 bases fitting TRBD1. The CDR3 is made up of 15 amino acids. Germline CDR1 is GTSNPN and CDR2 is SVGIG (reference sequence). V trimming: 2 bases; J trimming: 0 bases; junction bases outside the gene matches: 3. The sequenced part of the CDR3 DNA is TGTGCCTGGAGTAGAACAGGGGCAACTAATGAAAAA. Protein sequence: CAWSRTGATNEK. The complete CDR3 protein is CAWSRTGATNEKLFF.

This clone was found many times. The read ends 3 residues before the CDR3 terminus; that terminus is restored from the germline J gene. V gene TRBV20-1 combines with J gene TRBJ1-3, with a weak D call TRBD1 (5 bases). Germline V gene sequence: CDR1 DFQATT, CDR2 SNEGSKA (reference sequence). The CDR3 has 16 residues. The V gene lost 6 bases and the J gene lost 0 bases, with 18 bases spanning the gap. The part of the CDR3 DNA that was read is TGCAGTGCCCCGGCGGGGGGAAGTAGCTCTGGAAACACC. It codes for CSAPAGGSSSGNT. The CDR3 reads in full as CSAPAGGSSSGNTIYF.

At least ten counts were recorded for this clone. From the germline J gene comes the end of the CDR3, since the read stops 3 residues before it. The chain links TRBV2 to TRBJ2-3; D possibly corresponds to TRBD2 (6 bases). Trimming stripped 2 bases from V and 7 bases from J, with 16 bases between. This CDR3 has 15 residues. Per germline, CDR1 SNHLY and CDR2 FYNNEI. CDR3: CASSEIYGGGNTQYF. The DNA read from the CDR3 is TGTGCCAGCAGTGAAATCTACGGGGGAGGAAATACG.

This clone has ten or more counts. The CDR3 end falls 3 residues outside the read, so it is completed with the germline J gene. The V call is TRBV7-9, the J call TRBJ1-4, with TRBD1 matching 9 bases. V lost 6 bases to trimming and J lost 4 bases; unmatched junction nucleotides: 3. Germline-derived CDR1 and CDR2 are SEHNR and FQNEAQ (reference sequence). The CDR3 loop spans 14 amino acids. This CDR3 is CASSTGGSNEKLFF. The CDR3 DNA, read in part, is TGTGCCAGCAGTACAGGGGGCAGTAATGAAAAA.

This clone was recorded many times. The sequence runs out 3 residues before the end of the CDR3; the remainder is reconstructed from the germline J gene. The chain links TRBV19 to TRBJ2-2; 10 bases agree with TRBD2. With V trimmed by 5 bases and J by 5 bases, 5 bases remained unmatched. The germline gives CDR1 LNHDA, CDR2 SQIVND (reference sequence). The CDR3 is 15 amino acids. Incomplete CDR3 DNA: TGTGCCAGTAGTGTCCTAGCGGGGGCGACCGGGGAG. Its protein is CASSVLAGATGE. The whole CDR3 region reads CASSVLAGATGELFF.

This clone was detected many times. The sequence runs out 3 residues before the end of the CDR3; the remainder is reconstructed from the germline J gene. J is TRBJ2-3 and V is TRBV12-3 or TRBV12-4, with D perhaps matching TRBD1 (6 bases). The V end lost 6 bases, the J end lost 6 bases, and 13 bases lay between the germline ends. The CDR3 length is 13 residues. The DNA read from the CDR3 is TGTGCCAGCAGCGTCCATGACAGGGATACG. Encoded protein: CASSVHDRDT. The whole CDR3 sequence is CASSVHDRDTQYF.

This clone appeared many times. The read gets to within 3 residues of the CDR3 end, and the germline J gene fills in the rest. The J gene is TRBJ2-1, the V gene TRBV12-5, with D perhaps matching TRBD1 (5 bases). The CDR3 covers 14 residues. CDR1 is LGHNT and CDR2 is FRNRAP in the germline V gene. V lost 0 bases, J lost 5 bases, and 8 bases lay in between. CDR3 region: CASGLVGRDNEQFF. The DNA read from the CDR3 is TGTGCTAGTGGTTTGGTAGGCAGGGACAATGAG.

Regarding this clone: The CDR3 extends 3 residues past the end of the read, so its final part is completed from the germline J gene. The rearrangement links TRBV5-1 to TRBJ2-3, with 14 bases lining up with TRBD2. V dropped 4 bases and J dropped 5; count of bases not matched to a gene: 6. CDR1 is SGHRS and CDR2 is YFSETQ in the germline V gene. The CDR3 sequence is 16 residues long. The CDR3 spells CASSPGLAGARDTQYF. The CDR3 DNA, read in part, is TGCGCCAGCAGCCCGGGACTAGCGGGAGCCCGAGATACG.

At least ten counts were recorded for this clone. The read terminates 3 residues ahead of where the CDR3 ends, so the germline J gene completes it. V is TRBV5-4 and J is TRBJ1-2; possibly TRBD1 for D (5 bases). Germline-derived CDR1 and CDR2 are SGHNT and YYREEE (reference sequence). This CDR3 spans 15 amino acids. The ends were cut back, 1 base at V and 3 bases at J, with 13 bases in the middle. CDR3 DNA, as far as it was read: TGTGCCAGCAGCTTGTTCAGGGTAGCCGACTATGGC. It codes for CASSLFRVADYG. The entire CDR3 reads CASSLFRVADYGYTF.